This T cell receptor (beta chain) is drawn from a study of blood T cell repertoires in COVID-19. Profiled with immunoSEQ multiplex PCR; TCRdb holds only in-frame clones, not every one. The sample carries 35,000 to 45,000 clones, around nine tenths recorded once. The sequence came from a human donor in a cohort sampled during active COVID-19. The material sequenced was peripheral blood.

The CDR3 protein is CASSLAGVGGPGTDTQYF. CDR3 nucleotides: TGTGCCAGCAGCTTAGCTGGGGTGGGGGGGCCTGGCACAGATACGCAGTATTTT. The genes are TRBV11-3 and TRBJ2-3; TRBD2 might be the D (7 bases). V dropped 1 base and J dropped 1 base, with 18 bases sitting between them. Germline V lookup: CDR1 SGHNT, CDR2 YENEEA. This CDR3 is built from 18 residues.